These T cell receptor beta chains were read from a single sample in a study of response to subunit inactivated influenza vaccine. TCRdb ran MiXCR on the RT-PCR reads and lists one entry per CDR3 protein. Among 500,000 to 600,000 distinct CDR3 sequences, roughly 8.2% were seen once, and the ten largest hold about an eighth. The sequencing here drew on PBMCs from blood, taken 23 to 25 months after vaccination. The receptor set was obtained from a man between 50 and 69 years old who received an inactivated influenza vaccine. CDR3s include the opening cysteine and the closing phenylalanine or tryptophan. Each record gives: CDR3 DNA, CDR3 protein, D gene, V gene, J gene, clone size, CDR3 length. The D gene is left open where the match is weak. Rows give clone size only sometimes, using once, few, many, or a class for an expanded clone.

CDR3nt: TGTGCCAGCAGTTTACCGGACAGGAAGACCCAGTACTTC
CDR3aa: CASSLPDRKTQYF
d_gene: TRBD1
v_gene: TRBV12-3/TRBV12-4
j_gene: TRBJ2-5
abundance: -
len: 13

CDR3nt: TGCAGTGCTAGACGACAGAACAATCAGCCCCAGCATTTT
CDR3aa: CSARRQNNQPQHF
d_gene: -
v_gene: TRBV20-1
j_gene: TRBJ1-5
abundance: many
len: 13

CDR3nt: TGTGCCAGCAGTTTAACTTGGGCCGGGGAGCTGTTTTTT
CDR3aa: CASSLTWAGELFF
d_gene: -
v_gene: TRBV12-3/TRBV12-4
j_gene: TRBJ2-2
abundance: many
len: 13

CDR3nt: TGTGCCAGCAGTTCCCTAGCGGGAGGGCCCTCGGAGACCCAGTACTTC
CDR3aa: CASSSLAGGPSETQYF
d_gene: TRBD2
v_gene: TRBV28
j_gene: TRBJ2-5
abundance: few
len: 16

CDR3nt: TGTGCCAGCAGTGAACGCAGTCCGTTAGACGAGCAGTACTTC
CDR3aa: CASSERSPLDEQYF
d_gene: -
v_gene: TRBV2
j_gene: TRBJ2-7
abundance: few
len: 14

CDR3nt: TGCGCCAGCAGCTTTAGGAGCGGGGAATACAATGAGCAGTTCTTC
CDR3aa: CASSFRSGEYNEQFF
d_gene: TRBD2
v_gene: TRBV5-1
j_gene: TRBJ2-1
abundance: many
len: 15

CDR3nt: TGTGCCAGCAAAAAAGACAGGGGTCTCTACGAGCAGTACTTC
CDR3aa: CASKKDRGLYEQYF
d_gene: TRBD1
v_gene: TRBV6-1
j_gene: TRBJ2-7
abundance: many
len: 14

CDR3nt: TGTGCCAGCAGCTTTTCGGACAGGGGAATGAGGGCTTTCTTT
CDR3aa: CASSFSDRGMRAFF
d_gene: TRBD1
v_gene: TRBV11-2
j_gene: TRBJ1-1
abundance: -
len: 14

CDR3nt: TGTGCCAGCTCACGGACAGGGGAACAAGAGACCCAGTACTTC
CDR3aa: CASSRTGEQETQYF
d_gene: TRBD1
v_gene: TRBV18
j_gene: TRBJ2-5
abundance: many
len: 14

CDR3nt: TGTGCCATCAGTACAGGGAACGGAAACACCATATATTTT
CDR3aa: CAISTGNGNTIYF
d_gene: -
v_gene: TRBV10-3
j_gene: TRBJ1-3
abundance: -
len: 13

CDR3nt: TGTGCCAGCAGCGTAGCGACGTCTCTGGTTCAAGAGACCCAGTACTTC
CDR3aa: CASSVATSLVQETQYF
d_gene: -
v_gene: TRBV9
j_gene: TRBJ2-5
abundance: few
len: 16

CDR3nt: TGCGCCAGCAAAAAACAGGGGGCAAACTATGGCTACACCTTC
CDR3aa: CASKKQGANYGYTF
d_gene: TRBD1
v_gene: TRBV4-1
j_gene: TRBJ1-2
abundance: many
len: 14

CDR3nt: TGTGCCAGCAGCCTAACAGGGTTAAGAGAGACCCAGTACTTC
CDR3aa: CASSLTGLRETQYF
d_gene: -
v_gene: TRBV11-2
j_gene: TRBJ2-5
abundance: many
len: 14

CDR3nt: TGTGCCAGCAGCTTAGAGGAGCGGGGACCTAGGAGGTCCTACGAGCAGTACTTC
CDR3aa: CASSLEERGPRRSYEQYF
d_gene: TRBD2
v_gene: TRBV7-8
j_gene: TRBJ2-7
abundance: many
len: 18

CDR3nt: TGCGCCAGCAGCCAAGATTTAGTCGGTGGGGGAAGGGAGCAGTACTTC
CDR3aa: CASSQDLVGGGREQYF
d_gene: -
v_gene: TRBV4-1
j_gene: TRBJ2-7
abundance: -
len: 16

CDR3nt: TGCGCCAGCAGCCAAGATCTTAATGTCGGTGGAAATGGCTACACCTTC
CDR3aa: CASSQDLNVGGNGYTF
d_gene: -
v_gene: TRBV4-1
j_gene: TRBJ1-2
abundance: many
len: 16

CDR3nt: TGTGCCAGCAGCTTAGTAACGGGACCCCCGGGCTACACCTTC
CDR3aa: CASSLVTGPPGYTF
d_gene: -
v_gene: TRBV7-9
j_gene: TRBJ1-2
abundance: -
len: 14

CDR3nt: TGTGCCAGCACCTGGGAAAGCTCCTACAATGAGCAGTTCTTC
CDR3aa: CASTWESSYNEQFF
d_gene: -
v_gene: TRBV28
j_gene: TRBJ2-1
abundance: many
len: 14

CDR3nt: TGTGCCAGCAGCCCATCGGGACTAGCGGGGACCAATGAGCAGTTCTTC
CDR3aa: CASSPSGLAGTNEQFF
d_gene: TRBD2
v_gene: TRBV5-5
j_gene: TRBJ2-1
abundance: -
len: 16

CDR3nt: TGTGCCAGCTCACACCAGGAGGCAGGGGTCGAGCAGTACTTC
CDR3aa: CASSHQEAGVEQYF
d_gene: -
v_gene: TRBV18
j_gene: TRBJ2-7
abundance: -
len: 14

CDR3nt: TGTGCCAGCAGGGGGAGCGGGGGGCGAGAGACCCAGTACTTC
CDR3aa: CASRGSGGRETQYF
d_gene: TRBD2
v_gene: TRBV6-1
j_gene: TRBJ2-5
abundance: -
len: 14

CDR3nt: TGTGCCAGCAGTTCAAATAAACTCGGGACACGGGAAAAACTGTTTTTT
CDR3aa: CASSSNKLGTREKLFF
d_gene: -
v_gene: TRBV28
j_gene: TRBJ1-4
abundance: many
len: 16